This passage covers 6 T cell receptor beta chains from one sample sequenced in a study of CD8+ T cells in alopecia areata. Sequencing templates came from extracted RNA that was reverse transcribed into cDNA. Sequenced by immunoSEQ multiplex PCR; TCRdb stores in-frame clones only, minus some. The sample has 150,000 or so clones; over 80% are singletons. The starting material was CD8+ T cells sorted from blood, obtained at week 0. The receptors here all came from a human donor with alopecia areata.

Here the CDR3 DNA reads TGTGCCAGCAGCCAAGAACTAGCGGTGAACAATGAGCAGTTCTTC. Amino acids: CASSQELAVNNEQFF. This chain connects TRBV4-2 to TRBJ2-1; 8 nucleotides match TRBD2. V lost 0 bases to trimming and J lost 5 bases; unmatched junction nucleotides: 3. CDR3 length: 15 residues. Looked up from germline, CDR1 is LGHNA and CDR2 is YNFKEQ.

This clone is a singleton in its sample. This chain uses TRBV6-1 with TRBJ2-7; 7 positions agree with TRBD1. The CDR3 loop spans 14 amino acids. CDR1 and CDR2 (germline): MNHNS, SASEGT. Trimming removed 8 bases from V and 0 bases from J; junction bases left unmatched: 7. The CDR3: CASCWTGGSYEQYF. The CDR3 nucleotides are TGTGCCAGCTGTTGGACAGGAGGCTCCTACGAGCAGTACTTC.

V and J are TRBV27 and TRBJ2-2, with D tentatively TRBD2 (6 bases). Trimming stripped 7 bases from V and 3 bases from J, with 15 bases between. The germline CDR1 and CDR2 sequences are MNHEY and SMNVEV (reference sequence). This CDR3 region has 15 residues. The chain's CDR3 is CASTSGTYHTGELFF. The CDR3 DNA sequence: TGTGCCAGCACTTCAGGGACTTACCACACCGGGGAGCTGTTTTTT.

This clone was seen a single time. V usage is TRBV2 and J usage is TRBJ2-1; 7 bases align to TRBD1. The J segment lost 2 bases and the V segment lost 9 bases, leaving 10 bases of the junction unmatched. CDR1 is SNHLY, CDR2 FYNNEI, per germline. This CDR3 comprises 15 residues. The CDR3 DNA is TGTGCCAGGACGATAACCGGGACAGCCTACAATGAGCAGTTCTTC. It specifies CARTITGTAYNEQFF.

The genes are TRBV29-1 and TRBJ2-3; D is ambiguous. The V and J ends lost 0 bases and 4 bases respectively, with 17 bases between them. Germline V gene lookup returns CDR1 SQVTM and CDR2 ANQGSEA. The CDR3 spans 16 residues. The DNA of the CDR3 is TGCAGCGTTGAAGATCGTCGGGTTCAGGTTCCAGATACGCAGTATTTT. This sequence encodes CSVEDRRVQVPDTQYF.

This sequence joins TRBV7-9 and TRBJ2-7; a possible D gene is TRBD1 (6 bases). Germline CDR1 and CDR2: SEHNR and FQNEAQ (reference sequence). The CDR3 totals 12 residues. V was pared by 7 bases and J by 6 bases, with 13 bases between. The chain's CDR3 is CASTLQGPEQYF. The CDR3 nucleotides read TGTGCCAGCACCCTACAGGGCCCCGAGCAGTACTTC.